A single sample gave rise to the 20 T cell receptor beta chains below, sequenced in a study of metastatic and nonmetastatic thyroid tumors. No patient received treatment before thyroid surgery. With MiXCR, TCRdb reprocessed the PCR reads. This sample has tens of thousands of clones; roughly 15% occur once, and the top ten carry around 9%. Sequencing input: blood. These receptors came from a male donor with papillary thyroid cancer or a benign thyroid nodule (not recorded which). Some clones in this sample may be carry-over from other donors' samples.

This clone was observed many times. Distinct nucleotide sequences in the sample also encode this CDR3. V usage is TRBV12-3 or TRBV12-4 and J usage is TRBJ1-2, with TRBD1 matching over 10 bases. The trim removed 4 bases at V and 4 bases at J, leaving 6 bases unmatched. This CDR3 is built from 15 residues. DNA for the CDR3: TGTGCCAGCAGTTCCGGGACAGGGGATGGCTATGGCTACACCTTC. It encodes CASSSGTGDGYGYTF.

This clone was found many times. The chain uses TRBV7-2 and TRBJ1-2, with D unclear. Germline V gene sequence: CDR1 SGHTA, CDR2 FQGNSA. The CDR3 is 14 residues long. Trimming pared 4 bases from V and 4 bases from J, leaving 13 bases between. The CDR3 spells CASSYLEGLYGYTF. CDR3 DNA sequence: TGTGCCAGCAGCTATTTGGAGGGCCTCTATGGCTACACCTTC.

This clone has a handful of counts. This chain uses TRBV6-1 with TRBJ2-7; possibly TRBD1 or TRBD2 for D (5 bases each). The CDR3 contains 16 residues. Germline CDR1 is MNHNS and CDR2 is SASEGT. V was pared by 4 bases and J by 3 bases, with 19 bases between. The CDR3 region is CASSVSGTAMYYEQYV. For the CDR3, the DNA is TGTGCCAGCAGTGTATCCGGGACGGCCATGTACTACGAGCAGTACGTC.

This clone was observed at least ten times. The chain has TRBV20-1 and TRBJ2-3; TRBD2 might be the D (6 bases). Deletions cut 3 bases from V and 2 bases from J, with 12 bases between. The CDR3 has 14 amino acids. Germline-derived CDR1 and CDR2 are DFQATT and SNEGSKA (reference sequence). In DNA, the CDR3 is TGCAGTGCTAGTTTTTGGGAGGTCACAGATACGCAGTATTTT. It codes for CSASFWEVTDTQYF.

This clone has a count of ten or more. V and J are TRBV24-1 and TRBJ2-5, with TRBD1 matching over 9 bases. The CDR3 length is 13 residues. Germline V lookup: CDR1 KGHDR, CDR2 SFDVKD. J was trimmed by 5 bases and V by 7 bases; bases with no gene match: 4. The CDR3 loop is CATRQGARETQYF. The CDR3 coding sequence is TGTGCCACCAGACAGGGGGCGCGGGAGACCCAGTACTTC.

This clone appeared many times. V is TRBV28 and J is TRBJ2-7; either TRBD1 or TRBD2 may supply D (7 bases each). Germline-derived CDR1 and CDR2 are MDHEN and SYDVKM. Trimming took off 8 bases at V and 3 bases at J, with 17 bases between the two ends. CDR3 size: 14 residues. The CDR3 is CASPGRTGRYEQYV. The CDR3 DNA reads as TGTGCCAGCCCCGGGAGGACAGGACGCTACGAGCAGTACGTC.

There are many counts of this clone. This rearrangement joins TRBV15 to TRBJ2-4; 14 bases are shared with TRBD2. There are 15 residues in the CDR3. J gave up 10 bases and V 5 bases, and 7 bases lay outside the gene matches. Germline V CDR1 and CDR2: LNHNV, YYDKDF (reference sequence). This CDR3 reads CATSPRGTSGGIQYF. The CDR3, as DNA: TGTGCCACCAGCCCCCGGGGGACTAGCGGGGGAATTCAGTACTTC.

The sample holds many counts of this clone. The chain uses TRBV11-2 and TRBJ2-7; tentative D call: TRBD2 (5 bases). CDR1 and CDR2 from the germline V gene are SGHAT and FQNNGV. Trimming cost V 2 bases and J 0 bases, with 14 bases left between them. The CDR3 covers 16 residues. The CDR3 here is CASSLSRDLSSYEQYV. In DNA form, the CDR3 reads TGTGCCAGCAGCTTATCTCGGGATCTCAGCTCCTACGAGCAGTACGTC.

This clone was observed a few times. This likely comes from a read error, as the CDR3 has no conserved phenylalanine or tryptophan at its end. The V call is TRBV28, the J call TRBJ1-3; D gene uncertain. The V end lost 7 bases, the J end lost 0 bases, and 13 bases lay between the germline ends. Germline V CDR1 and CDR2: MDHEN, SYDVKM. CDR3 length: 15 residues. The CDR3 coding sequence is TGTGCCAGCATCAAAACCCCGAGCTCTGGAAACACCATATATCTT. Protein product: CASIKTPSSGNTIYL.

The chain links TRBV2 to TRBJ2-6; TRBD1 might be the D (5 bases). The CDR3 spans 16 residues. The V end lost 8 bases, the J end lost 5 bases, and 19 bases lay between the germline ends. Looked up from germline, CDR1 is SNHLY and CDR2 is FYNNEI. The CDR3 sequence is CASLEGAKGWANVLTF. In DNA form, the CDR3 reads TGTGCCAGCCTCGAAGGGGCCAAGGGGTGGGCCAACGTCCTGACTTTC.

As to this clone: A read error may account for a junction end that differs from germline. The chain has TRBV20-1 and TRBJ1-1; D not certain. Looked up from germline, CDR1 is DFQATT and CDR2 is SNEGSKA (reference sequence). There are 14 residues in the CDR3. CDR3 in amino acids: CSAREVVWNTQAFF. The CDR3 DNA sequence: TGCAGTGCTAGAGAGGTGGTGTGGAACACTCAAGCTTTCTTT.

This clone was seen many times. The chain couples TRBV11-2 to TRBJ2-5; 12 positions agree with TRBD2. V was clipped by 6 bases and J by 5 bases; unmatched bases: 10. This CDR3 comprises 16 residues. The germline CDR1 and CDR2 sequences are SGHAT and FQNNGV. CDR3 region: CASRPWTSGEGETQYF. The CDR3 region has the DNA TGTGCCAGCAGACCATGGACTAGCGGGGAGGGGGAGACCCAGTACTTC.

This clone was recorded many times. The V and J genes are TRBV12-3 or TRBV12-4 and TRBJ1-5, with D maybe TRBD1 (6 bases). The V gene lost 1 base and the J gene lost 3 bases, with 16 bases spanning the gap. There are 17 residues in the CDR3. The CDR3 sequence is CASSLVGWQGFNQPQHF. The CDR3 DNA reads TGTGCCAGCAGTTTAGTAGGTTGGCAGGGGTTCAATCAGCCCCAGCATTTT.

This clone was found many times. The gene calls are TRBV7-2 and TRBJ1-6; 9 positions agree with TRBD1. There are 15 residues in the CDR3. Per the germline V gene, CDR1 is SGHTA and CDR2 is FQGNSA. The V gene end was trimmed by 5 bases and the J gene end by 7 bases; junction bases not matched to a gene: 6. CDR3 sequence (DNA): TGTGCCAGCAGCCTACAGGGGGCGCGCAATTCACCCCTCCACTTT. Its protein product is CASSLQGARNSPLHF.

This clone occurred many times. The CDR3 sequence is CATSRDGQGRTYEQYV. The CDR3 DNA reads as TGTGCCACCAGCAGAGATGGACAGGGGCGAACCTACGAGCAGTACGTC. This chain joins TRBV15 and TRBJ2-7; 9 bases agree with TRBD1. The germline V gene encodes CDR1 LNHNV and CDR2 YYDKDF (reference sequence). V lost 0 bases to trimming and J lost 2 bases; unmatched junction nucleotides: 5. This CDR3 is built from 16 residues.

This clone was counted only a few times. With a much larger clone just one base away, this may be a read error. V gene TRBV6-4 combines with J gene TRBJ2-3; unclear D gene. Germline-derived CDR1 and CDR2 are MRHNA and SNTAGT. V gave up 2 bases and J gave up 1 base, with 10 bases separating them. This CDR3 comprises 15 residues. CDR3 nucleotide sequence: TGTGCCAGCAGTGACCAGCCATGGGGCACAGATACGCAGTATTTT. Translation: CASSDQPWGTDTQYF.

This clone was detected ten times or more. The chain has TRBV18 and TRBJ1-1; 7 nucleotides line up with TRBD1. The CDR3 runs to 15 residues. The V and J ends lost 3 bases and 3 bases, in that order; junction bases with no gene match: 7. Germline values: CDR1 KGHSH, CDR2 LQKENI. The CDR3, as DNA: TGTGCCAGCTCACCCCTCGGACAGGCCGACACTGAAGCTTTCTTT. Translating gives CASSPLGQADTEAFF. The full variable domain, in which reference TRBV18 and TRBJ1-1 provide the parts outside the CDR3, is NAGVMQNPRHLVRRRGQEARLRCSPMKGHSHVYWYRQLPEEGLKFMVYLQKENIIDESGMPKERFSAEFPKEGPSILRIQQVVRGDSAAYFCASSPLGQADTEAFFGQGTRLTVV.

This clone was recorded many times. The CDR3 DNA reads as TGTGCCACCAGCAGAGTAGGGTCCGGGGCCAACGTCCTGACTTTC. Translating gives CATSRVGSGANVLTF. The J gene is TRBJ2-6, the V gene TRBV15; D not certain. The CDR3 has 15 amino acids. CDR1 and CDR2 from the germline V gene are LNHNV and YYDKDF (reference sequence). With 1 base removed from V and 4 bases from J, the gap between germline ends came to 8 bases.

In nucleotides, the CDR3 is TGTGCCAGCATCCCACAGGGGTGGGGATACAATGAGCAGTTCTTC. This codes for CASIPQGWGYNEQFF. The chain employs TRBV7-3 and TRBJ2-1; 7 bases match TRBD1. V was clipped by 7 bases and J by 4 bases; unmatched bases: 10. The CDR3 has 15 amino acids. Germline loops: CDR1 SGHTA, CDR2 FQGTGA. Together with reference TRBV7-3 and TRBJ2-1, the CDR3 gives the full variable domain: GAGVSQTPSNKVTEKGKYVELRCDPISGHTALYWYRQSLGQGPEFLIYFQGTGAADDSGLPNDRFFAVRPEGSVSTLKIQRTERGDSAVYLCASIPQGWGYNEQFFGPGTRLTVL.

This clone was seen many times. The V and J genes are TRBV7-9 and TRBJ2-1; 11 bases match TRBD1. After removal of 6 bases from V and 8 bases from J, the junction contained 12 bases not matched to a gene. The germline gives CDR1 SEHNR, CDR2 FQNEAQ (reference sequence). The CDR3 runs 16 residues. The CDR3 loop is CASRPRGDRGAYEQFF. CDR3 nucleotides: TGTGCCAGCAGACCCCGGGGGGACAGGGGGGCTTATGAGCAGTTCTTC.